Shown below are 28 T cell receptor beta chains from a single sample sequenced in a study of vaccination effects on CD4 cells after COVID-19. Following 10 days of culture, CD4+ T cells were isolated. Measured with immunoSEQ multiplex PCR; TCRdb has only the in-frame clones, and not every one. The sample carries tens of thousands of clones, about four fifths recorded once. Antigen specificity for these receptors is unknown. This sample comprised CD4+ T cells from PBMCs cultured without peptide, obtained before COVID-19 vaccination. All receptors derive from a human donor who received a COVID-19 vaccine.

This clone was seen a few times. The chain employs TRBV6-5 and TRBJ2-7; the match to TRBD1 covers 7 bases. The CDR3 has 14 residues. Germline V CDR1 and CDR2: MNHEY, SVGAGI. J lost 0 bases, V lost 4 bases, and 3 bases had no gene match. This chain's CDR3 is CASSSRDSSYEQYF. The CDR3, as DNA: TGTGCCAGCAGTTCCCGGGACAGCTCCTACGAGCAGTACTTC.

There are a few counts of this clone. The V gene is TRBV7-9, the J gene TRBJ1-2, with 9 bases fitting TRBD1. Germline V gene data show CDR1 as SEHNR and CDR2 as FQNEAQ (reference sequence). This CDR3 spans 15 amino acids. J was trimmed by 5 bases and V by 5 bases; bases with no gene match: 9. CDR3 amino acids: CASSQGTGTLYGYTF. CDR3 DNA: TGTGCCAGCAGCCAAGGGACAGGGACCCTTTATGGCTACACCTTC.

CDR3 nucleotides: TGTGCCAGTGCACCTAGCGGGAGGCCGGGGGAGACCCAGTACTTC. It encodes CASAPSGRPGETQYF. This sequence joins TRBV19 and TRBJ2-5; 11 nucleotides line up with TRBD2. The germline CDR1 and CDR2 sequences are LNHDA and SQIVND (reference sequence). Germline trimming cut 8 bases from V and 5 bases from J; bases unmatched to any gene: 10. This CDR3 has 15 amino acids.

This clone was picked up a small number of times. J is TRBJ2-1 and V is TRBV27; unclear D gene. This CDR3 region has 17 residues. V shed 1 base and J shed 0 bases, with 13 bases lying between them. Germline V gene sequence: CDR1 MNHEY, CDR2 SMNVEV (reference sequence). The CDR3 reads CASSLWGSPSSYNEQFF. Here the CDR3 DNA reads TGTGCCAGCAGTTTATGGGGTAGCCCGAGCTCCTACAATGAGCAGTTCTTC.

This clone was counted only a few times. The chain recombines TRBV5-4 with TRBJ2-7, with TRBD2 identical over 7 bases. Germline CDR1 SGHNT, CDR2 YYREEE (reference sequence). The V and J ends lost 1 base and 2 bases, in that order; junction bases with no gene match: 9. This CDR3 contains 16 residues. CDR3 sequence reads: CASSLWRGSGAYEQYF. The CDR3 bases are TGTGCCAGCAGCTTGTGGCGGGGGTCCGGCGCCTACGAGCAGTACTTC.

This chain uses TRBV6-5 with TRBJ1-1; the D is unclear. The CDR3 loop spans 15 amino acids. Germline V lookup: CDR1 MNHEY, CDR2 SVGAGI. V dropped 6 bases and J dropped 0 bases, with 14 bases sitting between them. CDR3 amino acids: CASRWGVALNTEAFF. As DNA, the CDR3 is TGTGCCAGCAGATGGGGTGTAGCCCTGAACACTGAAGCTTTCTTT.

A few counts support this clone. The CDR3 region has the DNA TGTGCCAGCAGCTCCTTTGCTCGGTCTACGGGGGAGACCCAGTACTTC. Translation: CASSSFARSTGETQYF. This rearrangement joins TRBV5-8 to TRBJ2-5, with D tentatively TRBD2 (5 bases). Trimming cost V 3 bases and J 5 bases, with 20 bases left between them. Germline-derived CDR1 and CDR2 are SGHTS and YDEGEE. The CDR3 contains 16 residues.

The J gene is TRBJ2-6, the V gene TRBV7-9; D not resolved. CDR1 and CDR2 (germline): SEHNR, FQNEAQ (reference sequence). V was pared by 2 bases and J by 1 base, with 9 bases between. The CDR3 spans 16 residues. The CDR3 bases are TGTGCCAGCAGCTTAACAGAGTTATCTGGGGCCAACGTCCTGACTTTC. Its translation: CASSLTELSGANVLTF.

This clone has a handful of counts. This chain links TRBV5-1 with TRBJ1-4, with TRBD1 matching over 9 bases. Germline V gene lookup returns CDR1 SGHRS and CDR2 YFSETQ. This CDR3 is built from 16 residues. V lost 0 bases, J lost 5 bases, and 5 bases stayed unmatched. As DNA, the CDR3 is TGCGCCAGCAGCTTGGGTCTGACAGGGGGGAATGAAAAACTGTTTTTT. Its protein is CASSLGLTGGNEKLFF.

Written as DNA, the CDR3 is TGTGCCAGCAGCCAAGATCCAGGACTTGGAAACACCATATATTTT. Translating it yields CASSQDPGLGNTIYF. The chain couples TRBV4-2 to TRBJ1-3; D ambiguous. The CDR3 length is 15 residues. CDR1 LGHNA and CDR2 YNFKEQ come from the germline V gene. The ends were cut back, 0 bases at V and 3 bases at J, with 9 bases in the middle.

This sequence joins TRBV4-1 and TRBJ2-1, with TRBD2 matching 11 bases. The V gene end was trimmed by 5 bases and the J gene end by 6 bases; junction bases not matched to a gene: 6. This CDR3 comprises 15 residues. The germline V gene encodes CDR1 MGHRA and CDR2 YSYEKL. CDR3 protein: CASSDKGLAGNEQFF. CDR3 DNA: TGCGCCAGCAGCGATAAAGGACTAGCGGGCAATGAGCAGTTCTTC.

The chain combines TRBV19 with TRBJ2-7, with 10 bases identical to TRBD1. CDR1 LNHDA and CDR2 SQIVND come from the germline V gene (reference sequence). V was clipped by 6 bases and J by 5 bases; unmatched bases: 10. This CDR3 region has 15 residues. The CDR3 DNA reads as TGTGCCAGTAGCCCCACGACAGGGGGCCGGGACGAGCAGTACTTC. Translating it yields CASSPTTGGRDEQYF.

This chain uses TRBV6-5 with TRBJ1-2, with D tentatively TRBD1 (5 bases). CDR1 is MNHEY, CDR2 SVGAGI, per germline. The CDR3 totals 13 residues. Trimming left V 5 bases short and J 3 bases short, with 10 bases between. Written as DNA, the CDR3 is TGTGCCAGCAGTCCTCAGGGTGACTATGGCTACACCTTC. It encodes CASSPQGDYGYTF.

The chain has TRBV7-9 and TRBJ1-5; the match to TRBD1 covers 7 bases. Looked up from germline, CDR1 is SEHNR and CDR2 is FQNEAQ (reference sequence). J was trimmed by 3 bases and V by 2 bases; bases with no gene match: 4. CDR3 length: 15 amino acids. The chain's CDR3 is CASSLRGTDNQPQHF. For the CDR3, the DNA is TGTGCCAGCAGCTTAAGGGGGACAGACAATCAGCCCCAGCATTTT.

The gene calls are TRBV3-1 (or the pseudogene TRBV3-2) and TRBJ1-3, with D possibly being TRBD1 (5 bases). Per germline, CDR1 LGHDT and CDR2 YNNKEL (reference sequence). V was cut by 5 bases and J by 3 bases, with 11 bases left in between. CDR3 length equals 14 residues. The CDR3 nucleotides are TGTGCCAGCAGCACGCGAGGGGATGGAAACACCATATATTTT. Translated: CASSTRGDGNTIYF.

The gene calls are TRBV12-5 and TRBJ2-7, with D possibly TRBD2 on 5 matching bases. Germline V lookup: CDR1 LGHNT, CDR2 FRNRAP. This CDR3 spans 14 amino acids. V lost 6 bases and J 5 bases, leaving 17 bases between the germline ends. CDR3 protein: CASGSRSEGDEQYF. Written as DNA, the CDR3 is TGTGCTAGTGGGTCCCGGAGTGAGGGTGACGAGCAGTACTTC.

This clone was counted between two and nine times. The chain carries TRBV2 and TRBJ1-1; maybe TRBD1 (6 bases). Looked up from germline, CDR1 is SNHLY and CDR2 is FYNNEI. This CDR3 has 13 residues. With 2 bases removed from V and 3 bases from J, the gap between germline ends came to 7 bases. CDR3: CASSENRDTEAFF. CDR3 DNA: TGTGCCAGCAGTGAAAACAGGGACACTGAAGCTTTCTTT.

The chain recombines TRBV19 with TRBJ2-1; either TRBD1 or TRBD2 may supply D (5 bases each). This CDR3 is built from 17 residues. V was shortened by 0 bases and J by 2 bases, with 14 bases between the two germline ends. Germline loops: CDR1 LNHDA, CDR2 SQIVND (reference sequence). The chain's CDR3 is CASSIDNARGAYNEQFF. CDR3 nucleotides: TGTGCCAGTAGTATAGATAATGCAAGAGGGGCCTACAATGAGCAGTTCTTC.

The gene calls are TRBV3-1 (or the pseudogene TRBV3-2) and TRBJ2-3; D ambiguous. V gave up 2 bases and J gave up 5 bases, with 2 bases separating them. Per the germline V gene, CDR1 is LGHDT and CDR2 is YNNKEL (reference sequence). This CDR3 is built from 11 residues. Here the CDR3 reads CASSQIDTQYF. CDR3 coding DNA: TGTGCCAGCAGCCAAATAGATACGCAGTATTTT.

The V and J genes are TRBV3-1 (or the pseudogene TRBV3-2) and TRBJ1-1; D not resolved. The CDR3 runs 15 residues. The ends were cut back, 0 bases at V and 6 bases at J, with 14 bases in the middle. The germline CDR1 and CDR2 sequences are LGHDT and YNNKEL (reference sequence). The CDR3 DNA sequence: TGTGCCAGCAGCCAAGAAGGAGGGATAGTCTCTGAAGCTTTCTTT. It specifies CASSQEGGIVSEAFF.

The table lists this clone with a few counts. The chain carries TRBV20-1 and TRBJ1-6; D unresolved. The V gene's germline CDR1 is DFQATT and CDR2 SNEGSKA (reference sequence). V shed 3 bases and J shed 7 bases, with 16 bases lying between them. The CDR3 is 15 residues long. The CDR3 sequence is CSASIGRSGNSPLHF. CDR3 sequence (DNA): TGCAGTGCTAGTATTGGGAGAAGCGGCAATTCACCCCTCCACTTT.

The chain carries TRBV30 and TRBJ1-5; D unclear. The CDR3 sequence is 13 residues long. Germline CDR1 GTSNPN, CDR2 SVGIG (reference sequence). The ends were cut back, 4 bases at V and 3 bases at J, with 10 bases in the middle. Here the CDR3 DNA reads TGTGCCTGGACCCGCAGTCCCAATCAGCCCCAGCATTTT. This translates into CAWTRSPNQPQHF. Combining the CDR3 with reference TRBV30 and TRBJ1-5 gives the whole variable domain SQTIHQWPATLVQPVGSPLSLECTVEGTSNPNLYWYRQAAGRGLQLLFYSVGIGQISSEVPQNLSASRPQDRQFILSSKKLLLSDSGFYLCAWTRSPNQPQHFGDGTRLSIL.

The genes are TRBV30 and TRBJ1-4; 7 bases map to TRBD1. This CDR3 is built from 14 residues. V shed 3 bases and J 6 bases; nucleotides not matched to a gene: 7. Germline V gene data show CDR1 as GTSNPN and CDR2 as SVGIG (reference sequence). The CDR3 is CAWSTRGLDEKLFF. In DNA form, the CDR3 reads TGTGCCTGGAGCACCAGGGGGTTGGATGAAAAACTGTTTTTT. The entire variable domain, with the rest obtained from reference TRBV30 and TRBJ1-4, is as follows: SQTIHQWPATLVQPVGSPLSLECTVEGTSNPNLYWYRQAAGRGLQLLFYSVGIGQISSEVPQNLSASRPQDRQFILSSKKLLLSDSGFYLCAWSTRGLDEKLFFGSGTQLSVL.

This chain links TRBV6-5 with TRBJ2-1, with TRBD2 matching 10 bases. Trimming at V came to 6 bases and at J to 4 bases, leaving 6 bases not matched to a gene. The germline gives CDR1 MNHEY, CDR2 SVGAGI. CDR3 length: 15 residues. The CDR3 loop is CASRKGTSAYNEQFF. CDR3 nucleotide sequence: TGTGCCAGCAGGAAGGGGACTAGCGCTTACAATGAGCAGTTCTTC.

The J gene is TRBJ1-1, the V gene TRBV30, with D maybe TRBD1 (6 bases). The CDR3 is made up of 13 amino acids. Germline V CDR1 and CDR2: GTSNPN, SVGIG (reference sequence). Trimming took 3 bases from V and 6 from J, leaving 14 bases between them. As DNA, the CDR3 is TGTGCCTGGAGAACCTCCGCAGGGGCTGAAGCTTTCTTT. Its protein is CAWRTSAGAEAFF.

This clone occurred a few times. CDR3 bases: TGTGCCAGCATGGGCCGTTTCTACGAGCAGTACTTC. Residues: CASMGRFYEQYF. V and J are TRBV27 and TRBJ2-7; D uncertain. Looked up from germline, CDR1 is MNHEY and CDR2 is SMNVEV (reference sequence). V was pared by 7 bases and J by 3 bases, with 10 bases between. The CDR3 runs 12 residues.

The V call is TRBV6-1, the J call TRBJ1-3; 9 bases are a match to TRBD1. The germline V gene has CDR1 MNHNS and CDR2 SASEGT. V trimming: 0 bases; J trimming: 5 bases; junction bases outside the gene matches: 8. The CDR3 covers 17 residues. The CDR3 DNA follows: TGTGCCAGCAGTGAAGCGTATCAGGGACAGGGAAGAAACACCATATATTTT. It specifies CASSEAYQGQGRNTIYF.

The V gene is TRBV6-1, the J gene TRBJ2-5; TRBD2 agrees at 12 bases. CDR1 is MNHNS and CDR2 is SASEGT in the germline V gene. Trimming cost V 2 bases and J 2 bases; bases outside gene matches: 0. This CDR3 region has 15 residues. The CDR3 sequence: CASSELAGGQETQYF. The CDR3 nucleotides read TGTGCCAGCAGTGAACTAGCGGGGGGGCAAGAGACCCAGTACTTC.